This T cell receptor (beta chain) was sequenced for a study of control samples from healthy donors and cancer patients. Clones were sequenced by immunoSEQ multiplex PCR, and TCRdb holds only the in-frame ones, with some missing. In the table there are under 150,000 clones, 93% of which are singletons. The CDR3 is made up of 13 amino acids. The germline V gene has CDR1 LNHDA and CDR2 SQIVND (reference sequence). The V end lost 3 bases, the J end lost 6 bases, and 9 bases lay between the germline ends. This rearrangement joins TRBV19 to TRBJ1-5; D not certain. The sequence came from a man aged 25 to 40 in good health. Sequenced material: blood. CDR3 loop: CASSIVILQPQHF. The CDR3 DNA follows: TGTGCCAGTAGTATCGTGATACTTCAGCCCCAGCATTTT.